One and the same sample provided the 21 T cell receptor beta chains below, sequenced in a study of shared clonotypes between healthy human individuals. Terminally differentiated effector memory CD45RA+ cells were excluded from the naive CD8 cells, which were CD45RO-negative and positively selected for CCR7. Some clones are missing from TCRdb's copy, which holds only in-frame ones; the method was immunoSEQ multiplex PCR. The table lists fewer than 1 million clones, 96% of them singletons, with less than 0.25% in the top ten. Sequences were obtained from naive CD8+ T cells sorted from blood. The receptors come from a man aged 25-40 years in good health.

J is TRBJ2-5 and V is TRBV10-3; either TRBD1 or TRBD2 may supply D (5 bases each). V was shortened by 6 bases and J by 3 bases, with 14 bases between the two germline ends. The germline gives CDR1 ENHRY, CDR2 SYGVKD. The CDR3 has 14 residues. The CDR3 protein is CAISPGRLEETQYF. DNA of the CDR3: TGTGCCATCAGCCCGGGACGGTTAGAAGAGACCCAGTACTTC.

This rearrangement joins TRBV27 to TRBJ1-1; no firm D call. Germline V lookup: CDR1 MNHEY, CDR2 SMNVEV (reference sequence). V shed 4 bases and J shed 1 base, with 7 bases lying between them. CDR3 length equals 13 residues. The CDR3 nucleotides read TGTGCCAGCAGTTCCTATACGAACACTGAAGCTTTCTTT. Residues: CASSSYTNTEAFF.

The rearrangement uses TRBV6-5 and TRBJ2-2; no clear D gene. The CDR3 spans 13 residues. Trimming shortened V by 6 bases and J by 7 bases, and 12 bases separated the two germline ends. Germline lookup yields CDR1 MNHEY and CDR2 SVGAGI. CDR3 bases: TGTGCCAGCAGCCGATTTAGGGACGGGGAGCTGTTTTTT. Translation gives CASSRFRDGELFF.

The chain has TRBV28 and TRBJ2-5; TRBD2 matches 13 bases. In germline, CDR1 is MDHEN, CDR2 SYDVKM. V was pared by 6 bases and J by 4 bases, with 5 bases of the junction left unmatched. The CDR3 runs to 15 residues. The CDR3 sequence is CASRTRTSGRETQYF. CDR3 coding DNA: TGTGCCAGCAGGACACGGACTAGCGGGAGAGAGACCCAGTACTTC.

The gene calls are TRBV27 and TRBJ2-3, with 10 bases identical to TRBD2. CDR1 is MNHEY and CDR2 is SMNVEV in the germline V gene (reference sequence). The CDR3 has 19 amino acids. The V and J ends lost 3 bases and 4 bases, in that order; junction bases with no gene match: 16. CDR3 in DNA: TGTGCCAGCAGTTTGTACTATGTGGGTTCTAGCGGGAGTGCAGATACGCAGTATTTT. Translation gives CASSLYYVGSSGSADTQYF.

The V and J genes are TRBV27 and TRBJ2-2; tentative D call: TRBD1 (5 bases). This CDR3 has 12 residues. The germline gives CDR1 MNHEY, CDR2 SMNVEV (reference sequence). V gave up 6 bases and J gave up 6 bases, with 8 bases separating them. The CDR3 sequence: CASRAGPGELFF. The CDR3 nucleotides read TGTGCCAGCAGGGCAGGGCCCGGGGAGCTGTTTTTT.

A single count supports this clone. The rearrangement joins TRBV9 to TRBJ2-2; possibly TRBD1 or TRBD2 for D (5 bases each). The germline gives CDR1 SGDLS, CDR2 YYNGEE. Trimming took off 7 bases at V and 3 bases at J, with 10 bases between the two ends. The CDR3 extends over 13 amino acids. For the CDR3, the DNA is TGTGCCAGCCGAGGGACCCACACCGGGGAGCTGTTTTTT. Protein product: CASRGTHTGELFF. Supplemented by reference TRBV9 and TRBJ2-2, the full variable domain reads DSGVTQTPKHLITATGQRVTLRCSPRSGDLSVYWYQQSLDQGLQFLIQYYNGEERAKGNILERFSAQQFPDLHSELNLSSLELGDSALYFCASRGTHTGELFFGEGSRLTVL.

A single count supports this clone. The V and J genes are TRBV27 and TRBJ2-1; 7 bases are shared with TRBD2. V lost 6 bases to trimming and J lost 2 bases; unmatched junction nucleotides: 10. Germline values: CDR1 MNHEY, CDR2 SMNVEV (reference sequence). The CDR3 is made up of 16 amino acids. The DNA for the CDR3 is TGTGCCAGCAGCTCGTGGTCGGGAGGCCCCTACAATGAGCAGTTCTTC. This codes for CASSSWSGGPYNEQFF.

This clone was seen just once. The genes are TRBV7-2 and TRBJ2-1; D is undetermined. CDR1 is SGHTA, CDR2 FQGNSA, per germline. The CDR3 spans 15 residues. V was pared by 1 base and J by 6 bases, with 13 bases between. The CDR3 loop is CASSLDRRLPNEQFF. CDR3 DNA: TGTGCCAGCAGCTTAGATCGTCGGCTCCCCAATGAGCAGTTCTTC.

The chain links TRBV6-1 to TRBJ1-1; no reliable D call. This CDR3 comprises 12 residues. From germline, CDR1 is MNHNS and CDR2 SASEGT. V lost 3 bases and J lost 6, with 8 bases in between. The CDR3 here is CASSETGSEAFF. For the CDR3, the DNA is TGTGCCAGCAGTGAGACGGGGTCTGAAGCTTTCTTT.

The chain has TRBV7-9 and TRBJ2-5; D perhaps matches TRBD1 (5 bases). The CDR3 sequence is 17 residues long. CDR1 and CDR2 (germline): SEHNR, FQNEAQ (reference sequence). Trimming left V 7 bases short and J 0 bases short, with 21 bases between. The CDR3: CASKGISQLTYQETQYF. The CDR3 DNA is TGTGCCAGCAAGGGGATCAGTCAACTTACGTACCAAGAGACCCAGTACTTC.

This clone has just one count. The chain recombines TRBV10-1 with TRBJ2-7, with D unresolved. CDR3 size: 14 residues. Germline V gene lookup returns CDR1 WNHNN and CDR2 SYGVQD (reference sequence). V was trimmed by 4 bases and J by 2 bases, leaving 12 bases between them. CDR3 sequence (DNA): TGCGCCAGCAGTGCCGGAGACCAGGCCTACGAGCAGTACTTC. This translates into CASSAGDQAYEQYF.

This clone appeared a single time. This chain uses TRBV9 with TRBJ1-3; D is ambiguous. Trimming pared 5 bases from V and 0 bases from J, leaving 12 bases between. CDR3 length equals 15 residues. CDR1 is SGDLS and CDR2 is YYNGEE in the germline V gene. The CDR3 DNA reads TGTGCCAGCAGTCCCGAAGGCCGCTCTGGAAACACCATATATTTT. This gives the protein CASSPEGRSGNTIYF.

This chain joins TRBV27 and TRBJ2-3; TRBD2 agrees at 9 bases. The CDR3 has 18 amino acids. With V trimmed by 5 bases and J by 2 bases, 14 bases remained unmatched. CDR1 MNHEY and CDR2 SMNVEV come from the germline V gene (reference sequence). The CDR3 region has the DNA TGTGCCAGCAGTACCGTTTTCACCAGCGGGAGGCCCACAGATACGCAGTATTTT. Translating gives CASSTVFTSGRPTDTQYF.

This chain joins TRBV29-1 and TRBJ2-5, with 10 bases matching TRBD2. This CDR3 spans 17 amino acids. V lost 4 bases to trimming and J lost 4 bases; unmatched junction nucleotides: 15. Looked up from germline, CDR1 is SQVTM and CDR2 is ANQGSEA. CDR3 protein: CSVVPSGRRGEGETQYF. CDR3 bases: TGCAGCGTTGTGCCTAGCGGGAGAAGAGGGGAGGGAGAGACCCAGTACTTC.

The rearrangement uses TRBV7-8 and TRBJ1-1; tentatively, D is TRBD1 (5 bases). Deletions cut 3 bases from V and 5 bases from J, with 7 bases between. The CDR3 spans 12 residues. The V gene's germline CDR1 is SGHVS and CDR2 FQNEAQ. The CDR3 DNA reads TGTGCCAGCAGCTTGCCAGGGACTGAAGCTTTCTTT. It codes for CASSLPGTEAFF.

CDR3 DNA: TGTGCCAGCAGTTTACAGGGTCCCGGTGAAAAACTGTTTTTT. Residues: CASSLQGPGEKLFF. The chain combines TRBV27 with TRBJ1-4, with D maybe TRBD1 (5 bases). There are 14 residues in the CDR3. CDR1 and CDR2 from the germline V gene are MNHEY and SMNVEV (reference sequence). V shed 2 bases and J shed 7 bases, with 11 bases lying between them.

J is TRBJ1-5 and V is TRBV19; 8 nucleotides match TRBD1. This CDR3 has 15 amino acids. The junction had 8 bases not matched to a gene; V was cut back by 6 bases and J by 4 bases. Germline-derived CDR1 and CDR2 are LNHDA and SQIVND (reference sequence). CDR3 nucleotides: TGTGCCAGTAGCGTCAGGACAGGGAGAAATCAGCCCCAGCATTTT. Protein: CASSVRTGRNQPQHF. The full variable domain, in which reference TRBV19 and TRBJ1-5 provide the parts outside the CDR3, is DGGITQSPKYLFRKEGQNVTLSCEQNLNHDAMYWYRQDPGQGLRLIYYSQIVNDFQKGDIAEGYSVSREKKESFPLTVTSAQKNPTAFYLCASSVRTGRNQPQHFGDGTRLSIL.

This clone was picked up one time. This sequence joins TRBV7-6 and TRBJ2-1, with D unclear. The CDR3 has 13 residues. Germline CDR1 is SGHVS and CDR2 is FNYEAQ. V shed 1 base and J shed 6 bases, with 7 bases lying between them. DNA of the CDR3: TGTGCCAGCAGCTTAGTCTTATTCAATGAGCAGTTCTTC. Encoded protein: CASSLVLFNEQFF.

The rearrangement links TRBV5-6 to TRBJ2-6; no clear D gene. Germline CDR1 SGHDT, CDR2 YYEEEE. This CDR3 comprises 15 residues. V was trimmed by 5 bases and J by 0 bases, leaving 9 bases between them. CDR3 residues: CASSLGRSGANVLTF. CDR3 sequence (DNA): TGTGCCAGCAGTTTAGGGCGCTCTGGGGCCAACGTCCTGACTTTC. The full variable domain, rest sourced from reference TRBV5-6 and TRBJ2-6, is DAGVTQSPTHLIKTRGQQVTLRCSPKSGHDTVSWYQQALGQGPQFIFQYYEEEERQRGNFPDRFSGHQFPNYSSELNVNALLLGDSALYLCASSLGRSGANVLTFGAGSRLTVL.

CDR3 sequence (DNA): TGTGCCAGCAGCTCTGGTCGGGGTAGCACAGATACGCAGTATTTT. Protein: CASSSGRGSTDTQYF. V and J are TRBV7-9 and TRBJ2-3; TRBD2 might be the D (5 bases). V lost 4 bases to trimming and J lost 0 bases, with 11 bases between them. The CDR3 contains 15 residues. Germline CDR1 and CDR2: SEHNR and FQNEAQ (reference sequence).